This entry lists 10 T cell receptor beta chains sequenced from one sample in a study of T cells in tuberculosis. The table came from immunoSEQ multiplex PCR; TCRdb's copy has only in-frame clones and leaves some out. The data contain nearly 60,000 clones, approximately 86% of them singletons. After thawing and overnight rest, PBMC were stained with GMM-loaded CD1B tetramer, viability dye and anti-CD3 for sorting. C32 glucose monomycolate from Rhodococcus equi was loaded onto the CD1B tetramers. The sequencing input was CD1b-GMM tetramer-negative cells sorted from PBMCs. The receptor set was obtained from an adult woman with latent tuberculosis.

The chain is built from TRBV11-2 and TRBJ2-7; 12 bases agree with TRBD2. V gave up 1 base and J gave up 5 bases; unmatched junction bases: 6. Germline V CDR1 and CDR2: SGHAT, FQNNGV. The CDR3 runs to 16 residues. CDR3 residues: CASSLGASGRVDEQYF. The CDR3 coding sequence is TGTGCCAGCAGCTTAGGGGCTAGCGGGAGGGTTGACGAGCAGTACTTC.

The chain carries TRBV5-8 and TRBJ1-1; D might be TRBD1 (6 bases). The length of the CDR3 is 15 residues. Germline values: CDR1 SGHTS, CDR2 YDEGEE. Trimming shortened V by 0 bases and J by 4 bases, and 13 bases separated the two germline ends. The CDR3 bases are TGTGCCAGCAGCTTGGAAGACAGGTACAGCACTGAAGCTTTCTTT. This encodes CASSLEDRYSTEAFF.

This clone came up once. The V gene is TRBV11-1, the J gene TRBJ1-2, with 8 bases lining up with TRBD1. Trimming at V came to 5 bases and at J to 2 bases, leaving 4 bases not matched to a gene. The CDR3 length is 14 residues. Germline assignment: CDR1 SGHAT and CDR2 FQDESV (reference sequence). CDR3 DNA: TGTGCCAGCAGCACCAGGACAGGGAACTATGGCTACACCTTC. Translated: CASSTRTGNYGYTF.

The rearrangement joins TRBV7-8 to TRBJ1-3, with a tentative D call TRBD1 (5 bases). CDR1 and CDR2 (germline): SGHVS, FQNEAQ. With 1 base removed from V and 4 bases from J, the gap between germline ends came to 14 bases. The CDR3 is 16 amino acids. CDR3 residues: CASSLVSSGIGNTIYF. CDR3 nucleotides: TGTGCCAGCAGCTTAGTCAGCTCAGGGATCGGAAACACCATATATTTT.

The rearrangement links TRBV6-1 to TRBJ2-1, with TRBD2 matching over 9 bases. The junction had 4 bases not matched to a gene; V was cut back by 1 base and J by 9 bases. CDR1 and CDR2 from the germline V gene are MNHNS and SASEGT. This CDR3 is built from 14 residues. CDR3 residues: CASSEVAGEGEQFF. CDR3 DNA sequence: TGTGCCAGCAGTGAAGTAGCGGGAGAGGGTGAGCAGTTCTTC.

This clone was picked up one time. V is TRBV4-1 and J is TRBJ1-2; D may be TRBD1 (6 bases). Trimming cost V 4 bases and J 3 bases, with 12 bases left between them. The CDR3 covers 14 residues. The germline CDR1 and CDR2 sequences are MGHRA and YSYEKL. DNA of the CDR3: TGCGCCAGCAGCCTTGACAGGCCGGACTATGGCTACACCTTC. Its protein is CASSLDRPDYGYTF.

The rearrangement uses TRBV10-3 and TRBJ1-3; D is uncertain. Per germline, CDR1 ENHRY and CDR2 SYGVKD. The CDR3 covers 14 residues. The V gene lost 4 bases and the J gene lost 2 bases, with 9 bases spanning the gap. CDR3: CAISAQETGNTIYF. DNA for the CDR3: TGTGCCATCAGTGCCCAGGAAACTGGAAACACCATATATTTT.

The CDR3 region is CASSLQGSGANVLTF. Written as DNA, the CDR3 is TGTGCCAGCAGTCTGCAGGGTAGTGGGGCCAACGTCCTGACTTTC. The rearrangement links TRBV5-4 to TRBJ2-6, with a weak D call TRBD1 (5 bases). V was pared by 5 bases and J by 3 bases, with 12 bases between. The CDR3 is made up of 15 amino acids. The germline gives CDR1 SGHNT, CDR2 YYREEE (reference sequence).

The rearrangement links TRBV7-9 to TRBJ2-2; D call uncertain. The germline V and J ends were trimmed by 5 bases and 4 bases, with 11 bases remaining between them. The germline CDR1 and CDR2 sequences are SEHNR and FQNEAQ (reference sequence). This CDR3 is built from 14 residues. CDR3 sequence reads: CASSARLVTGELFF. CDR3 nucleotide sequence: TGTGCCAGCAGCGCGCGACTGGTCACCGGGGAGCTGTTTTTT.

The rearrangement links TRBV4-3 to TRBJ2-4; maybe TRBD2 (6 bases). This CDR3 spans 16 amino acids. The ends were cut back, 0 bases at V and 5 bases at J, with 14 bases in the middle. Germline V gene data show CDR1 as LGHNA and CDR2 as YSLEER. CDR3 DNA sequence: TGCGCCAGCAGCCAAGATCGGGGGACGCGGGAAAACATTCAGTACTTC. This translates into CASSQDRGTRENIQYF.